These 4 T cell receptor beta chains were sequenced from one sample in a study of T cell responses to AZD1222 COVID-19 vaccine (dated by TCRdb to the early 2020s). The time point tag for this specimen amounts to: about 28 days (+/-7) after the second vaccine dose. In light of the paper, this sample's treatment or condition label describes: meningococcal conjugate vaccine given as trial control. Libraries came from the immunoSEQ multiplex PCR assay. Entries here come from immuneACCESS through TCRdb and include only in-frame sequences with V and J called. Some clones fail to appear in such tables; in the studies checked, an unresolved V gene covers under half of the shortfall, and the cause of the remainder is unknown. Across this sample there are 98,000 or so clones, with roughly nine tenths seen only once. Approximately 3% of the sample is held by the ten biggest clonotypes. Sequences were derived from peripheral blood, sampled 28 days after the second dose of the MenACWY control vaccine. These receptors all stem from an adult who received the MenACWY meningococcal vaccine as a control.

The chain uses TRBV18 and TRBJ2-5, with 9 positions matching TRBD1. CDR1 and CDR2 (germline): KGHSH, LQKENI. The CDR3 has 14 residues. V shed 5 bases, J shed 5 bases, and the junction held 6 bases outside the gene matches. The CDR3 coding sequence is TGTGCCAGCTCAGCCAACAGGGGGCAGGAGACCCAGTACTTC. The encoded protein is CASSANRGQETQYF.

The chain links TRBV7-9 to TRBJ2-7; possibly TRBD1 for D (6 bases). Germline CDR1 is SEHNR and CDR2 is FQNEAQ (reference sequence). The length of the CDR3 is 14 residues. Trimming pared 8 bases from V and 0 bases from J, leaving 14 bases between. CDR3 sequence reads: CASRTADGSYEQYF. For the CDR3, the DNA is TGTGCCAGCCGGACAGCCGACGGCTCCTACGAGCAGTACTTC. Based on the CDR3 plus reference TRBV7-9 and TRBJ2-7, the full variable domain is DTGVSQNPRHKITKRGQNVTFRCDPISEHNRLYWYRQTLGQGPEFLTYFQNEAQLEKSRLLSDRFSAERPKGSFSTLEIQRTEQGDSAMYLCASRTADGSYEQYFGPGTRLTVT.

The rearrangement links TRBV7-6 to TRBJ2-5; 9 positions agree with TRBD1. The CDR3 has 13 amino acids. The ends lost 5 bases at V and 5 bases at J; junction bases unmatched: 3. Germline CDR1 and CDR2: SGHVS and FNYEAQ. CDR3 in amino acids: CASSLGTGETQYF. The CDR3 bases are TGTGCCAGCAGCCTCGGGACAGGGGAGACCCAGTACTTC.

This clone was detected once. The rearrangement uses TRBV5-1 and TRBJ2-5, with TRBD1 identical over 10 bases. The CDR3 is made up of 15 amino acids. Germline trimming cut 4 bases from V and 3 bases from J; bases unmatched to any gene: 6. Germline V CDR1 and CDR2: SGHRS, YFSETQ. This chain's CDR3 is CASSVTTGGEETQYF. The CDR3 region has the DNA TGCGCCAGCAGCGTTACGACAGGGGGCGAAGAGACCCAGTACTTC.